Below are 14 T cell receptor beta chains sequenced from a single sample in a study of T-cell memory formation after mild COVID-19. One entry per CDR3 protein, called by TCRdb with MiXCR from the 5' RACE reads. Among fewer than 75,000 distinct CDR3 sequences listed, more than 9% were seen once. The sample was PBMCs or a T cell subset sorted from them (not recorded which). All receptors come from a man aged 18 to 35 who had mild COVID-19 (a few samples of this study predate the infection). Cell type and time point are not known.

This clonotype has a single count. CDR3 in DNA: TGTGCCAGCGGGGAAGGCTCTTTCGGCTATGGCTACACCTTC. Translation gives CASGEGSFGYGYTF. This chain uses TRBV11-2 with TRBJ1-2; D ambiguous. Germline lookup yields CDR1 SGHAT and CDR2 FQNNGV. V lost 8 bases and J 4 bases, leaving 17 bases between the germline ends. This CDR3 contains 14 residues.

This clonotype was counted at least ten times. The chain uses TRBV7-6 and TRBJ1-1, with TRBD1 identical over 7 bases. Per germline, CDR1 SGHVS and CDR2 FNYEAQ. This CDR3 comprises 15 residues. The ends lost 5 bases at V and 4 bases at J; junction bases unmatched: 10. The CDR3 DNA reads as TGTGCCAGCAGCCCCCCCAAGGCAGGGGGCACTGAAGCTTTCTTT. This gives the protein CASSPPKAGGTEAFF.

This clonotype was seen more than once but under ten times. This chain connects TRBV12-3 or TRBV12-4 to TRBJ2-2; 8 bases are shared with TRBD1. The CDR3 covers 15 residues. With 5 bases clipped from V and 5 bases from J, the junction kept 7 bases outside the gene matches. Here the CDR3 reads CASSGTGIITGELFF. The CDR3 DNA follows: TGTGCCAGCAGTGGGACAGGCATCATAACCGGGGAGCTGTTTTTT.

The gene calls are TRBV15 and TRBJ2-1, with TRBD2 matching 12 bases. The germline gives CDR1 LNHNV, CDR2 YYDKDF (reference sequence). The CDR3 consists of 16 residues. The V and J ends lost 2 bases and 7 bases, in that order; junction bases with no gene match: 6. Here the CDR3 DNA reads TGTGCCACCAGCAGACTAGCGGGGGGGCAGGGGAATGAGCAGTTCTTC. This translates into CATSRLAGGQGNEQFF.

The V call is TRBV5-1, the J call TRBJ2-2; D unclear. Between the trimmed V and J ends, which lost 1 base and 0 bases, there was a span of 7 bases. CDR1 is SGHRS, CDR2 YFSETQ, per germline. The CDR3 sequence is 15 residues long. CDR3 in amino acids: CASSLQPSNTGELFF. CDR3 sequence (DNA): TGCGCCAGCAGCTTGCAACCTTCGAACACCGGGGAGCTGTTTTTT.

This clonotype has more than one count but fewer than ten. The chain recombines TRBV7-3 with TRBJ2-3, with 8 bases matching TRBD1. Germline lookup yields CDR1 SGHTA and CDR2 FQGTGA. This CDR3 comprises 15 residues. Germline trimming cut 3 bases from V and 2 bases from J; bases unmatched to any gene: 4. CDR3 DNA sequence: TGTGCCAGCAGCTTTAGACAGGGGCCCACAGATACGCAGTATTTT. Protein sequence: CASSFRQGPTDTQYF.

A few counts support this clonotype. The gene calls are TRBV12-2 and TRBJ2-5. TRBV12-2 is tagged as a pseudogene. The CDR3 sequence is 13 residues long. The CDR3 DNA reads as TGTGCAAGTCGCTTCATAGGAGAAGAGACCCAGTACTTC. This sequence encodes CASRFIGEETQYF.

This clonotype was found a few times. This chain links TRBV21-1 with TRBJ2-5; the DNA was not compared with TRBD1, the D call given in the table. TRBV21-1 is labeled a pseudogene. This CDR3 region has 15 residues. CDR3 DNA: TGTGCCAGCAGCTCGACAAGGGCAGGAATTGAGACCCAGTACTTC. Residues: CASSSTRAGIETQYF.

The CDR3 coding sequence is TGTGCCAGCAGCCCTACAGGGTTGAGCAATCAGCCCCAGCATTTT. Translating it yields CASSPTGLSNQPQHF. V usage is TRBV9 and J usage is TRBJ1-5, with D perhaps TRBD1 (6 bases). CDR1 is SGDLS and CDR2 is YYNGEE in the germline V gene. With 4 bases removed from V and 1 base from J, the gap between germline ends came to 12 bases. The CDR3 length is 15 residues. The complete variable domain, with remaining parts taken from reference TRBV9 and TRBJ1-5, reads DSGVTQTPKHLITATGQRVTLRCSPRSGDLSVYWYQQSLDQGLQFLIQYYNGEERAKGNILERFSAQQFPDLHSELNLSSLELGDSALYFCASSPTGLSNQPQHFGDGTRLSIL.

This clonotype showed up just a few times. V usage is TRBV4-1 and J usage is TRBJ1-4, with D hard to call. From germline, CDR1 is MGHRA and CDR2 YSYEKL. V lost 4 bases, J lost 0 bases, and 9 bases lay in between. This CDR3 comprises 15 residues. The CDR3 DNA reads TGCGCCAGCAGCCTACTCATAACAACTAATGAAAAACTGTTTTTT. Its translation: CASSLLITTNEKLFF.

The V call is TRBV12-3 or TRBV12-4, the J call TRBJ1-1; 8 bases align to TRBD1. The CDR3 length is 14 residues. With 5 bases clipped from V and 3 bases from J, the junction kept 5 bases outside the gene matches. CDR3 bases: TGTGCCAGCAGTACGGACAGGGCCGACACTGAAGCTTTCTTT. Translating it yields CASSTDRADTEAFF.

At least ten counts were recorded for this clonotype. This rearrangement joins TRBV4-2 to TRBJ2-3; 7 nucleotides match TRBD2. In germline, CDR1 is LGHNA, CDR2 YNFKEQ. This CDR3 is 17 amino acids long. Trimming removed 3 bases from V and 5 bases from J; junction bases left unmatched: 14. CDR3 in amino acids: CASSHPLGRGNIDTQYF. In nucleotides, the CDR3 is TGTGCCAGCAGCCACCCCCTCGGGCGGGGGAACATAGATACGCAGTATTTT.

The CDR3 DNA reads TGCGCCAGCAGCGTACAGGGAGGCCATGGCTACACCTTC. Translating gives CASSVQGGHGYTF. V is TRBV5-1 and J is TRBJ1-2, with a weak D call TRBD1 (6 bases). The CDR3 consists of 13 residues. The germline V gene encodes CDR1 SGHRS and CDR2 YFSETQ. Trimming cost V 4 bases and J 6 bases, with 13 bases left between them.

The rearrangement links TRBV6-5 to TRBJ1-5, with 7 bases matching TRBD1. The CDR3 runs 14 residues. Germline-derived CDR1 and CDR2 are MNHEY and SVGAGI. V lost 10 bases to trimming and J lost 2 bases; unmatched junction nucleotides: 8. The CDR3 DNA reads as TGTGCCACCTCGACAGGGTTCGGCAATCAGCCCCAGCATTTT. This gives the protein CATSTGFGNQPQHF.